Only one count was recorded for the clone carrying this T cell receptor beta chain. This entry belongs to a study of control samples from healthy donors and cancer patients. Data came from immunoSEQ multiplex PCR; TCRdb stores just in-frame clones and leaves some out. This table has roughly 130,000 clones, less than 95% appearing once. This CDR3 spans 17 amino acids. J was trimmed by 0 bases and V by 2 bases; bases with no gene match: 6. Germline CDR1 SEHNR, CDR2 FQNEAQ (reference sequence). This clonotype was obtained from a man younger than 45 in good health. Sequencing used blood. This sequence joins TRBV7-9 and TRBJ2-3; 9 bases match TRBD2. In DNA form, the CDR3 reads TGTGCCAGCAGCTTACACAGCGGGGGGACTAGCACAGATACGCAGTATTTT. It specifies CASSLHSGGTSTDTQYF.